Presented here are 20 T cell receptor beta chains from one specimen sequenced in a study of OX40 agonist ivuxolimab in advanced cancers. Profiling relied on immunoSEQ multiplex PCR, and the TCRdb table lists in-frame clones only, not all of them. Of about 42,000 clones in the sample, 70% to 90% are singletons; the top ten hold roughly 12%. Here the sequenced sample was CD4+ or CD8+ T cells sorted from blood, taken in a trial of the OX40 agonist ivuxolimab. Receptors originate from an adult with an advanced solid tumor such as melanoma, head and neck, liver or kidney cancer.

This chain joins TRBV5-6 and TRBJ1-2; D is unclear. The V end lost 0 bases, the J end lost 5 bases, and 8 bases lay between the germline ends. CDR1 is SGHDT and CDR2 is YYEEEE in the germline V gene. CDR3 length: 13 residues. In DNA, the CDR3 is TGTGCCAGCAGCTTGGGTGGGAGTTATGGCTACACCTTC. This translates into CASSLGGSYGYTF.

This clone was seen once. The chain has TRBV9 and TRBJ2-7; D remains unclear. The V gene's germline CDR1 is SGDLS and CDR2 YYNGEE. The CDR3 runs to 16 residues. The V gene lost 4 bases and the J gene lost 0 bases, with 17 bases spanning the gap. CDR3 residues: CASSPFLTSSSYEQYF. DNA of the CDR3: TGTGCCAGCAGCCCTTTCCTGACTTCCAGCTCCTACGAGCAGTACTTC.

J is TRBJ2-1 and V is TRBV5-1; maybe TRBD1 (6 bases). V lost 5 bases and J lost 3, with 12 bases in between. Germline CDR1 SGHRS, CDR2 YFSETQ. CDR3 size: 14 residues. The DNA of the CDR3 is TGCGCCAGCAGAATAGGGACAAACTACAATGAGCAGTTCTTC. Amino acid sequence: CASRIGTNYNEQFF.

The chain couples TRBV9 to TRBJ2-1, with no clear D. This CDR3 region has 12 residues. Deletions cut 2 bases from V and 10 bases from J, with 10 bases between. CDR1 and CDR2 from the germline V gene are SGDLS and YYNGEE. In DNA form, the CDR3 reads TGTGCCAGCAGCGTGGCCGATTCCGAGCAGTTCTTC. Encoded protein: CASSVADSEQFF.

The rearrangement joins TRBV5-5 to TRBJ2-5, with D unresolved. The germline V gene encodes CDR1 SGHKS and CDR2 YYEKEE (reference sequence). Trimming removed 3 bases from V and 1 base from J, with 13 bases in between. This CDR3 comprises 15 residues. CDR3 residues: CASSSLDGPQETQYF. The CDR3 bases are TGTGCCAGCAGCTCACTGGACGGACCCCAAGAGACCCAGTACTTC.

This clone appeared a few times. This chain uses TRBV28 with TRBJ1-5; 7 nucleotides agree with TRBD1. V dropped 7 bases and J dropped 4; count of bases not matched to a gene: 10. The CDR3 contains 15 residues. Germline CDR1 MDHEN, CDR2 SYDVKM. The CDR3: CASTADRARNQPQHF. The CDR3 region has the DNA TGTGCCAGCACCGCAGACAGGGCGCGGAATCAGCCCCAGCATTTT.

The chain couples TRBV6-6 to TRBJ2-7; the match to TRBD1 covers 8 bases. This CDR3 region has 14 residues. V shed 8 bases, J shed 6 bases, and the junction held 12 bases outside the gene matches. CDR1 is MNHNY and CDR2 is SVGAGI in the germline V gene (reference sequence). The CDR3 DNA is TGTGCCAGCTTCCGGGACAGGTATAATAGCGAGCAGTACTTC. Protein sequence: CASFRDRYNSEQYF.

The CDR3 coding sequence is TGCGCCAGCAGCCCTCCCTCAGCGGGAGGGACAGATACGCAGTATTTT. This codes for CASSPPSAGGTDTQYF. The genes are TRBV5-1 and TRBJ2-3, with 10 nucleotides matching TRBD2. Germline lookup yields CDR1 SGHRS and CDR2 YFSETQ. CDR3 length equals 16 residues. J lost 3 bases, V lost 4 bases, and 8 bases had no gene match. The full variable domain, with the rest looked up from reference TRBV5-1 and TRBJ2-3, is KAGVTQTPRYLIKTRGQQVTLSCSPISGHRSVSWYQQTPGQGLQFLFEYFSETQRNKGNFPGRFSGRQFSNSRSEMNVSTLELGDSALYLCASSPPSAGGTDTQYFGPGTRLTVL.

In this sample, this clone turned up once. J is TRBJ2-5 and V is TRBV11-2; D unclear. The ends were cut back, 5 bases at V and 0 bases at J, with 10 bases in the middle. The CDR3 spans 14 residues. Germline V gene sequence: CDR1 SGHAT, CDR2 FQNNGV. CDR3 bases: TGTGCCAGCAGCCACGGACCGAACCAAGAGACCCAGTACTTC. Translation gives CASSHGPNQETQYF.

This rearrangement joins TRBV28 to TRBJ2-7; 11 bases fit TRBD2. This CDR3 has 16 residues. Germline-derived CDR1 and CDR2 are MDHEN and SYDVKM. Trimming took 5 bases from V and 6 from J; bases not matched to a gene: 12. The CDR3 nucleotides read TGTGCCAGCAGTCCCACCGGTAGCGGGAGGGAGTCCGAGCAGTACTTC. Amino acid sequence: CASSPTGSGRESEQYF.

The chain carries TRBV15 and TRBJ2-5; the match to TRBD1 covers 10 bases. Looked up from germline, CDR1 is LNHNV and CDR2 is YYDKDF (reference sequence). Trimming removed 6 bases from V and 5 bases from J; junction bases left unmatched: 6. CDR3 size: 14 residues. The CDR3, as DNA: TGTGCCACCAGAGGGACAGGGGAAGGGGAGACCCAGTACTTC. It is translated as CATRGTGEGETQYF.

This chain's CDR3 is CASSERTFGPNTGELFF. DNA of the CDR3: TGTGCCAGCAGTGAAAGGACCTTCGGACCGAACACCGGGGAGCTGTTTTTT. The V call is TRBV6-1, the J call TRBJ2-2; D is ambiguous. The germline CDR1 and CDR2 sequences are MNHNS and SASEGT. Between the trimmed V and J ends, which lost 2 bases and 0 bases, there was a span of 13 bases. The CDR3 is made up of 17 amino acids.

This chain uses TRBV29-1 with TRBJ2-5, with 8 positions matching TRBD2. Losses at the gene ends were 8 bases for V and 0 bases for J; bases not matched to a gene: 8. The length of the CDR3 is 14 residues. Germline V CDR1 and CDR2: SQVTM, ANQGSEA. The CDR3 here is CSHGAGGYQETQYF. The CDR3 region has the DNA TGCAGCCATGGGGCGGGAGGTTACCAAGAGACCCAGTACTTC. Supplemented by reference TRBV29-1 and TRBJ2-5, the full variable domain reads SAVISQKPSRDICQRGTSLTIQCQVDSQVTMMFWYRQQPGQSLTLIATANQGSEATYESGFVIDKFPISRPNLTFSTLTVSNMSPEDSSIYLCSHGAGGYQETQYFGPGTRLLVL.

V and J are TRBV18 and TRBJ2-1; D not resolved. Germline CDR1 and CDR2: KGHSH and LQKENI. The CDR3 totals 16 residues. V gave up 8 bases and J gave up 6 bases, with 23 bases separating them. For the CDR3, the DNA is TGTGCCAGCCTTCCGTATGTTGGGCTAGAAGCCAATGAGCAGTTCTTC. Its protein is CASLPYVGLEANEQFF.

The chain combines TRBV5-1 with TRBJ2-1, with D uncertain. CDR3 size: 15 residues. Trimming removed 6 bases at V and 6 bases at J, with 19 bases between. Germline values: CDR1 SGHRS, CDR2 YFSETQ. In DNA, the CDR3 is TGCGCCAGCACCCCACTGCCGGGCTTGGGCAATGAGCAGTTCTTC. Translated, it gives CASTPLPGLGNEQFF.

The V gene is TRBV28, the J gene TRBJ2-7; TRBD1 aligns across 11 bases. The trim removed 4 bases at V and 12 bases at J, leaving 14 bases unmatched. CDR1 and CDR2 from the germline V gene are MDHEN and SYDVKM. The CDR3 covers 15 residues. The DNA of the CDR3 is TGTGCCAGCAGTTCGTCGGACAGGGGGCTTAGGGTTTGGTACTTC. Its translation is CASSSSDRGLRVWYF.

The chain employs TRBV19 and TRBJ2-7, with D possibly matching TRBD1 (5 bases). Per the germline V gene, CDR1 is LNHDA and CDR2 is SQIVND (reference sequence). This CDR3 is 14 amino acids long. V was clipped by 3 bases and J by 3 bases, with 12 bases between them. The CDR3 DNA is TGTGCCAGTAGTATTATGGACACACACTACGAGCAGTACTTC. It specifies CASSIMDTHYEQYF. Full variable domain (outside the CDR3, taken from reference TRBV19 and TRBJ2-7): DGGITQSPKYLFRKEGQNVTLSCEQNLNHDAMYWYRQDPGQGLRLIYYSQIVNDFQKGDIAEGYSVSREKKESFPLTVTSAQKNPTAFYLCASSIMDTHYEQYFGPGTRLTVT.

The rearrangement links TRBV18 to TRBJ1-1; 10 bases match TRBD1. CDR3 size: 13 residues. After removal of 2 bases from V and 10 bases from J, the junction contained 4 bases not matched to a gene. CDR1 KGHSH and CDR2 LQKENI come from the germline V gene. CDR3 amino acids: CASSPDRGRAAFF. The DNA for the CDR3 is TGTGCCAGCTCACCAGACAGGGGGCGCGCAGCTTTCTTT.

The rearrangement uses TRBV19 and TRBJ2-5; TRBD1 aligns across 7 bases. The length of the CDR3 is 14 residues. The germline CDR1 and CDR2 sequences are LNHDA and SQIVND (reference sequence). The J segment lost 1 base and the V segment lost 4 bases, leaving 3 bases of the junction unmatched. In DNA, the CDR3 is TGTGCCAGTAGTAGACAGGGATTCCAAGAGACCCAGTACTTC. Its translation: CASSRQGFQETQYF.

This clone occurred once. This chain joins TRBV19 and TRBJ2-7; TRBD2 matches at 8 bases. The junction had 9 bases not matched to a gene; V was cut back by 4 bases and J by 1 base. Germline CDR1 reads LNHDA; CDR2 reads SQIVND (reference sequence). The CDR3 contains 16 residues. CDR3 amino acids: CASSTPGGGRSYEQYF. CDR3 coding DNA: TGTGCCAGTAGTACCCCCGGGGGGGGTCGTTCCTACGAGCAGTACTTC.